This T cell receptor (beta chain) stems from a study of Tregs in tolerant kidney transplant recipients. Study outcomes and limitations: The most relevant donor-specific Treg TCRbeta repertoire apparently came from expansion with activated donor B cells.

In the case of this clone: Antigen specificity is unknown.

Assay used: immunoSEQ multiplex PCR; TCRdb lists only in-frame clones, some missing. Of tens of thousands of clones listed, 95% to 98% are singletons. The V end lost 3 bases, the J end lost 6 bases, and 17 bases lay between the germline ends. Germline CDR1 SEHNR, CDR2 FQNEAQ (reference sequence). CDR3 length: 15 residues. Source: Tregs from blood, taken before the transplant. The TCR sequence derives from a human donor who received a combined kidney and bone marrow transplant. This sequence joins TRBV7-9 and TRBJ1-1, with D possibly TRBD1 on 5 matching bases. The CDR3 region has the DNA TGTGCCAGCAGCTTTACGCGGGGCCCTGAAGCTGAAGCTTTCTTT. Translating it yields CASSFTRGPEAEAFF.